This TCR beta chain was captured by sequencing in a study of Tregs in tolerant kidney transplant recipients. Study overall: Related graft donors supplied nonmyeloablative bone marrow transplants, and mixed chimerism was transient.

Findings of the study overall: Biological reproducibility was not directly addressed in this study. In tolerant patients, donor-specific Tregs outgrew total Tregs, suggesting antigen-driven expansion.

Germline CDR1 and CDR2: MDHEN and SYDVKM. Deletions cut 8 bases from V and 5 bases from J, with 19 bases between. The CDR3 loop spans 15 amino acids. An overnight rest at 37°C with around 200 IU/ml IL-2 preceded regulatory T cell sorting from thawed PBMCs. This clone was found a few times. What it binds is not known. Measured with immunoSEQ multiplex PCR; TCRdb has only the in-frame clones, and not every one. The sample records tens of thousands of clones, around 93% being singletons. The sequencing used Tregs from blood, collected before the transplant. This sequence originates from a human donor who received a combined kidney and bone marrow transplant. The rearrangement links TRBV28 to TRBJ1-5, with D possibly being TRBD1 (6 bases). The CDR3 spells CASGIDGGWDQPQHF. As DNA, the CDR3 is TGTGCCAGCGGGATTGACGGGGGCTGGGATCAGCCCCAGCATTTT.